The present entry profiles one T cell receptor (beta chain) with its context. This clone may be a read error of a much larger clone one base away. Germline V gene data show CDR1 as LGHNA and CDR2 as YNFKEQ. The length of the CDR3 is 12 residues. This specimen belongs to a study of blood T cells in healthy people across ages. A second 7 to 11 cycle PCR used barcoded and J-beta primers. A single record per CDR3 protein comes from TCRdb applying MiXCR to the 5' RACE reads. Of around 850,000 distinct CDR3 sequences listed, around 36% are singletons. The sequence derives from a man aged 18-30 years in good health. The sample was blood. The rearrangement uses TRBV4-2 and TRBJ2-5; the D is unclear. The DNA end favors TRBJ2-7, so the J call may be wrong. The CDR3 loop reads CASSQEDGEQYF. The CDR3 DNA reads TGTGCCAGCAGCCAAGAGGACGGCGAGCAGTACTTC.